One and the same sample provided the 23 T cell receptor beta chains below, sequenced in a study of shared T cell receptors in the human thymus. Clones were read by immunoSEQ multiplex PCR, and TCRdb kept only the in-frame ones, dropping some. This sample has about 380,000 clones, with approximately 95% found just once. The sample was thymocytes. Every receptor here comes from a human donor.

This clone was counted a single time. The J gene is TRBJ2-1, the V gene TRBV2; either TRBD1 or TRBD2 may fit D (5 bases each). The CDR3 covers 10 residues. Germline CDR1 and CDR2: SNHLY and FYNNEI. The V end was cut by 8 bases, the J end by 15 bases, with 14 bases between. CDR3 in amino acids: CASSGTPTFF. Here the CDR3 DNA reads TGTGCCAGCTCCGGGACCCCGACGTTCTTC.

The rearrangement uses TRBV6-5 and TRBJ1-1; D is undetermined. CDR1 is MNHEY, CDR2 SVGAGI, per germline. V was trimmed by 6 bases and J by 3 bases, leaving 14 bases between them. This CDR3 comprises 14 residues. The CDR3 region is CASSPERAHTEAFF. The CDR3 DNA is TGTGCCAGCAGCCCCGAGAGGGCACACACTGAAGCTTTCTTT.

This sequence joins TRBV4-1 and TRBJ2-3, with 14 positions matching TRBD2. CDR3 length: 19 residues. Germline V gene sequence: CDR1 MGHRA, CDR2 YSYEKL. V lost 4 bases and J lost 2; bases outside the gene matches: 11. The CDR3 nucleotides read TGCGCCAGCAGCCGGGGACTAGCGGGAGCGGCGTCCTCCACAGATACGCAGTATTTT. Encoded protein: CASSRGLAGAASSTDTQYF.

CDR3 region: CASSRDRWNEKLFF. In DNA form, the CDR3 reads TGTGCCAGCAGCCGGGACAGGTGGAATGAAAAACTGTTTTTT. The chain employs TRBV7-2 and TRBJ1-4, with 8 nucleotides matching TRBD1. The length of the CDR3 is 14 residues. CDR1 is SGHTA, CDR2 FQGNSA, per germline. V was clipped by 5 bases and J by 5 bases; unmatched bases: 4.

The genes are TRBV7-2 and TRBJ1-1; D unresolved. The V and J ends lost 1 base and 7 bases respectively, with 19 bases between them. Germline-derived CDR1 and CDR2 are SGHTA and FQGNSA. The CDR3 totals 16 residues. The chain's CDR3 is CASSLVLPAPRFEAFF. Here the CDR3 DNA reads TGTGCCAGCAGCTTAGTACTCCCCGCCCCGAGATTTGAAGCTTTCTTT.

This chain uses TRBV13 with TRBJ2-3; D gene ambiguous. Trimming took off 0 bases at V and 0 bases at J, with 19 bases between the two ends. CDR1 is PRHDT and CDR2 is FYEKMQ in the germline V gene (reference sequence). CDR3 size: 19 residues. CDR3 residues: CASSLGPGPAVSSTDTQYF. The CDR3 DNA follows: TGTGCCAGCAGCTTAGGCCCAGGCCCCGCCGTCTCTAGCACAGATACGCAGTATTTT. The complete variable domain, with remaining parts taken from reference TRBV13 and TRBJ2-3, reads AAGVIQSPRHLIKEKRETATLKCYPIPRHDTVYWYQQGPGQDPQFLISFYEKMQSDKGSIPDRFSAQQFSDYHSELNMSSLELGDSALYFCASSLGPGPAVSSTDTQYFGPGTRLTVL.

V usage is TRBV6-5 and J usage is TRBJ1-4, with D possibly matching TRBD1 (5 bases). Deletions cut 8 bases from V and 8 bases from J, with 21 bases between. Per germline, CDR1 MNHEY and CDR2 SVGAGI. The CDR3 is 15 residues long. The chain's CDR3 is CASRGGIGAREKLFF. Written as DNA, the CDR3 is TGTGCCAGCCGAGGAGGGATCGGGGCAAGGGAAAAACTGTTTTTT.

The chain carries TRBV4-3 and TRBJ2-2, with D unresolved. CDR3 size: 14 residues. Per the germline V gene, CDR1 is LGHNA and CDR2 is YSLEER. Trimming shortened V by 0 bases and J by 3 bases, and 5 bases separated the two germline ends. CDR3 sequence reads: CASSQDTDTGELFF. The CDR3 DNA is TGCGCCAGCAGCCAAGATACTGACACCGGGGAGCTGTTTTTT.

The V gene is TRBV27, the J gene TRBJ1-6, with D maybe TRBD1 (5 bases). Trimming cost V 5 bases and J 10 bases, with 36 bases left between them. The germline gives CDR1 MNHEY, CDR2 SMNVEV (reference sequence). The CDR3 is made up of 21 amino acids. The CDR3 DNA follows: TGTGCCAGCAGTGCGTCCATCCGGACCCCCGCCGAGGGGCCCCCTCGGTCACCCCTCCACTTT. Translation: CASSASIRTPAEGPPRSPLHF.

The CDR3, as DNA: TGTGCCAGCAGTCCTATTGGGGGAAACAGGGTTGTACCAGATACGCAGTATTTT. Its protein product is CASSPIGGNRVVPDTQYF. This chain connects TRBV28 to TRBJ2-3, with D perhaps TRBD1 (6 bases). Deletions cut 5 bases from V and 4 bases from J, with 25 bases between. The CDR3 is 18 residues long. Germline V gives CDR1 MDHEN, CDR2 SYDVKM.

The V call is TRBV21-1, the J call TRBJ1-4; TRBD1, the D gene given by the table, was not confirmed from the DNA. TRBV21-1 is flagged as a pseudogene. This CDR3 has 15 residues. DNA for the CDR3: TGTGCCAGCAGGCCCAACAGGGCCCGTAATGAAAAACTGTTTTTT. This gives the protein CASRPNRARNEKLFF.

V usage is TRBV5-1 and J usage is TRBJ1-5; unclear D gene. CDR1 is SGHRS and CDR2 is YFSETQ in the germline V gene. The V end lost 0 bases, the J end lost 3 bases, and 7 bases lay between the germline ends. The CDR3 spans 14 residues. This CDR3 is CASSLGHSNQPQHF. DNA for the CDR3: TGCGCCAGCAGCTTGGGACACTCCAATCAGCCCCAGCATTTT.

The V call is TRBV4-3, the J call TRBJ2-3, with 10 bases identical to TRBD2. With 0 bases clipped from V and 5 bases from J, the junction kept 8 bases outside the gene matches. The CDR3 runs to 17 residues. Germline CDR1 is LGHNA and CDR2 is YSLEER. The CDR3 sequence: CASSQDEGLAWIDTQYF. The DNA for the CDR3 is TGCGCCAGCAGCCAAGATGAGGGACTAGCGTGGATAGATACGCAGTATTTT.

The rearrangement links TRBV7-9 to TRBJ2-7, with 10 bases lining up with TRBD1. J lost 8 bases, V lost 4 bases, and 8 bases had no gene match. Germline CDR1 is SEHNR and CDR2 is FQNEAQ (reference sequence). The CDR3 sequence is 14 residues long. The CDR3 DNA reads as TGTGCCAGCAGCTCGACGGGACAGGGGCCTCAGCAGTACTTC. It yields the protein CASSSTGQGPQQYF.

The chain joins TRBV27 to TRBJ2-7; 8 bases match TRBD1. CDR3 length: 15 amino acids. Germline V gene lookup returns CDR1 MNHEY and CDR2 SMNVEV (reference sequence). With V trimmed by 6 bases and J by 2 bases, 9 bases remained unmatched. CDR3 DNA sequence: TGTGCCAGCAGGCAAAGCCGGGACAGGACCTACGAGCAGTACTTC. It specifies CASRQSRDRTYEQYF.

This chain uses TRBV27 with TRBJ1-2; D uncertain. The germline V and J ends were trimmed by 5 bases and 9 bases, with 19 bases remaining between them. Germline CDR1 and CDR2: MNHEY and SMNVEV (reference sequence). The CDR3 runs to 14 residues. The CDR3 here is CASSDGSLEACYTF. In DNA form, the CDR3 reads TGTGCCAGCAGTGACGGGAGTCTGGAGGCTTGCTACACCTTC.

The CDR3 region has the DNA TGTGCCAGCAGCCAAGTACAGATCTTTAACCCTAGCACAGATACGCAGTATTTT. It yields the protein CASSQVQIFNPSTDTQYF. This chain links TRBV4-2 with TRBJ2-3; the D is unclear. CDR1 and CDR2 (germline): LGHNA, YNFKEQ. CDR3 size: 18 residues. V was trimmed by 1 base and J by 0 bases, leaving 17 bases between them.

This chain connects TRBV6-4 to TRBJ2-1; maybe TRBD1 (5 bases). Between the trimmed V and J ends, which lost 0 bases and 5 bases, there was a span of 14 bases. CDR3 size: 16 residues. The germline CDR1 and CDR2 sequences are MRHNA and SNTAGT. The CDR3 loop is CASSDSSPGPNNEQFF. The DNA for the CDR3 is TGTGCCAGCAGTGACTCGTCCCCAGGGCCGAACAATGAGCAGTTCTTC.

V is TRBV6-5 and J is TRBJ2-7, with 9 nucleotides matching TRBD1. This CDR3 spans 14 amino acids. Trimming cost V 5 bases and J 4 bases; bases outside gene matches: 6. Germline V gene data show CDR1 as MNHEY and CDR2 as SVGAGI. CDR3: CASSRTGGDYEQYF. The CDR3 coding sequence is TGTGCCAGCAGTAGAACAGGGGGCGATTACGAGCAGTACTTC.

This rearrangement joins TRBV28 to TRBJ1-5; D ambiguous. Germline CDR1 and CDR2: MDHEN and SYDVKM. The length of the CDR3 is 17 residues. V dropped 6 bases and J dropped 2 bases, with 20 bases sitting between them. The CDR3 DNA sequence: TGTGCCAGCAGACCCCGGGTCTCTAACTCGGGCAATCAGCCCCAGCATTTT. It translates to CASRPRVSNSGNQPQHF.

CDR3 DNA sequence: TGTGCCAGCAGCTTAACACAACTCAAGGATGAGCAGTTCTTC. The encoded protein is CASSLTQLKDEQFF. The chain links TRBV7-3 to TRBJ2-1, with no clear D. This CDR3 comprises 14 residues. The V gene lost 0 bases and the J gene lost 8 bases, with 11 bases spanning the gap. Germline V gene data show CDR1 as SGHTA and CDR2 as FQGTGA. Using reference TRBV7-3 and TRBJ2-1 for the parts outside the CDR3, the full variable domain is GAGVSQTPSNKVTEKGKYVELRCDPISGHTALYWYRQSLGQGPEFLIYFQGTGAADDSGLPNDRFFAVRPEGSVSTLKIQRTERGDSAVYLCASSLTQLKDEQFFGPGTRLTVL.

The rearrangement joins TRBV30 to TRBJ1-3; 8 bases agree with TRBD1. This CDR3 has 15 residues. Germline CDR1 is GTSNPN and CDR2 is SVGIG (reference sequence). V lost 2 bases to trimming and J lost 2 bases; unmatched junction nucleotides: 5. The DNA of the CDR3 is TGTGCCTGGAGTTTGTCAGGGGGCCCTGGAAACACCATATATTTT. Its protein product is CAWSLSGGPGNTIYF.

The V and J genes are TRBV4-1 and TRBJ2-1; either TRBD1 or TRBD2 may fit D (5 bases each). This CDR3 is built from 15 residues. Germline V gene lookup returns CDR1 MGHRA and CDR2 YSYEKL. V was clipped by 2 bases and J by 6 bases, with 14 bases between them. The CDR3 DNA is TGCGCCAGCAGCCAACCCCTAGGGGACGGCAATGAGCAGTTCTTC. It encodes CASSQPLGDGNEQFF.